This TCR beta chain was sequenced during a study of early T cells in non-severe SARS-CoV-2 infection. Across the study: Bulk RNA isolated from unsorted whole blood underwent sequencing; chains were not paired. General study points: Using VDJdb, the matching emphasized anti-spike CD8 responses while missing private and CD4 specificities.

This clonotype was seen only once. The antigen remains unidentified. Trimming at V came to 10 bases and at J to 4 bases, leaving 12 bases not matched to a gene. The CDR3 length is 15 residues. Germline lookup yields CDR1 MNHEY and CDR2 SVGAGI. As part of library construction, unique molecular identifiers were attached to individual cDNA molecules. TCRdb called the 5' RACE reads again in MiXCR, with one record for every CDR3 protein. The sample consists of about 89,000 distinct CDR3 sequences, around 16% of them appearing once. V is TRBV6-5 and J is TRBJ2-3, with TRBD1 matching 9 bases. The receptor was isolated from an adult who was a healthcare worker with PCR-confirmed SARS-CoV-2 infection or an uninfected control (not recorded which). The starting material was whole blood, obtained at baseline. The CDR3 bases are TGTGCCACCTGGGTTAGGACAGGGGCACCAGATACGCAGTATTTT. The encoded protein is CATWVRTGAPDTQYF.